Below are 25 T cell receptor beta chains sequenced from a single sample in a study of blood T cell repertoires in COVID-19. The repertoire was sequenced with immunoSEQ multiplex PCR; TCRdb's copy has only in-frame clones and lacks some. The sample includes approximately 210,000 clones, around 80% of them seen just once. The sequenced material came from peripheral blood. Receptors originate from a middle-aged woman with acute or convalescent COVID-19.

The gene calls are TRBV7-2 and TRBJ2-2; tentative D call: TRBD2 (5 bases). Germline V gene sequence: CDR1 SGHTA, CDR2 FQGNSA. This CDR3 comprises 15 residues. V was cut by 3 bases and J by 2 bases, with 10 bases left in between. DNA for the CDR3: TGTGCCAGCAGCTTTTGGGGAGCCAACACCGGGGAGCTGTTTTTT. Its translation is CASSFWGANTGELFF.

V usage is TRBV6-2 or TRBV6-3 and J usage is TRBJ2-5, with 7 bases identical to TRBD1. V dropped 5 bases and J dropped 4; count of bases not matched to a gene: 10. CDR1 is MNHEY, CDR2 SVGEGT, per germline. The CDR3 loop spans 15 amino acids. The DNA of the CDR3 is TGTGCCAGCAGTCACCTTACCACAGGGGCAGAGACCCAGTACTTC. Translation gives CASSHLTTGAETQYF.

Concerning this clone itself: Other DNA sequences in this sample translate to the same CDR3. The V and J genes are TRBV5-1 and TRBJ2-7; the match to TRBD1 covers 10 bases. The CDR3 is made up of 16 amino acids. Trimming took 2 bases from V and 3 from J; bases not matched to a gene: 8. CDR1 is SGHRS, CDR2 YFSETQ, per germline. DNA of the CDR3: TGCGCCAGCAGCTTTAGACAGGGGGCGGTTGGCTACGAGCAGTACTTC. Translation gives CASSFRQGAVGYEQYF. Filled out from reference TRBV5-1 and TRBJ2-7, the complete variable domain reads KAGVTQTPRYLIKTRGQQVTLSCSPISGHRSVSWYQQTPGQGLQFLFEYFSETQRNKGNFPGRFSGRQFSNSRSEMNVSTLELGDSALYLCASSFRQGAVGYEQYFGPGTRLTVT.

This rearrangement joins TRBV19 to TRBJ2-1; 8 bases fit TRBD1. CDR1 and CDR2 (germline): LNHDA, SQIVND (reference sequence). This CDR3 comprises 13 residues. V shed 6 bases, J shed 8 bases, and the junction held 6 bases outside the gene matches. The CDR3 reads CASRKQGVDEQFF. CDR3 nucleotide sequence: TGTGCCAGTAGGAAACAGGGGGTAGATGAGCAGTTCTTC.

The chain employs TRBV19 and TRBJ1-1; 7 positions match TRBD1. Germline CDR1 is LNHDA and CDR2 is SQIVND (reference sequence). V gave up 4 bases and J gave up 2 bases; unmatched junction bases: 4. This CDR3 is built from 14 residues. Here the CDR3 DNA reads TGTGCCAGTAGTAGGGGGACAGTTAACACTGAAGCTTTCTTT. It is translated as CASSRGTVNTEAFF.

This rearrangement joins TRBV6-6 to TRBJ2-3; 7 bases line up with TRBD2. The junction had 13 bases not matched to a gene; V was cut back by 5 bases and J by 2 bases. This CDR3 spans 17 amino acids. CDR1 MNHNY and CDR2 SVGAGI come from the germline V gene (reference sequence). The chain's CDR3 is CASSPGGRRTDTDTQYF. In nucleotides, the CDR3 is TGTGCCAGCAGTCCGGGGGGTCGTAGGACGGACACAGATACGCAGTATTTT.

The chain couples TRBV5-1 to TRBJ2-2, with D uncertain. V gave up 0 bases and J gave up 7 bases, with 10 bases separating them. The germline CDR1 and CDR2 sequences are SGHRS and YFSETQ. The CDR3 consists of 14 residues. The CDR3 region is CASSLALGRGELFF. Here the CDR3 DNA reads TGCGCCAGCAGCTTGGCCTTGGGCCGCGGGGAGCTGTTTTTT.

This sequence joins TRBV9 and TRBJ2-7, with 10 positions matching TRBD1. V shed 4 bases and J 4 bases; nucleotides not matched to a gene: 5. CDR1 and CDR2 (germline): SGDLS, YYNGEE. The CDR3 consists of 14 residues. DNA for the CDR3: TGTGCCAGCAGCCCCCGGGACAGGGGTTACGAGCAGTACTTC. It is translated as CASSPRDRGYEQYF. The full variable domain, in which reference TRBV9 and TRBJ2-7 provide the parts outside the CDR3, is DSGVTQTPKHLITATGQRVTLRCSPRSGDLSVYWYQQSLDQGLQFLIQYYNGEERAKGNILERFSAQQFPDLHSELNLSSLELGDSALYFCASSPRDRGYEQYFGPGTRLTVT.

This clone occurred a few times. The chain recombines TRBV19 with TRBJ1-6; maybe TRBD1 (5 bases). The ends were cut back, 0 bases at V and 7 bases at J, with 16 bases in the middle. Germline V gives CDR1 LNHDA, CDR2 SQIVND (reference sequence). This CDR3 comprises 17 residues. CDR3 coding DNA: TGTGCCAGTAGTATAGATTCGTTCGGTCAGGGAAATTCACCCCTCCACTTT. Its protein product is CASSIDSFGQGNSPLHF.

CDR3 sequence reads: CASSARADSYNEQFF. The CDR3 coding sequence is TGTGCCAGCAGCGCGAGGGCTGATTCCTACAATGAGCAGTTCTTC. The V gene is TRBV9, the J gene TRBJ2-1; perhaps TRBD2 as D (5 bases). The CDR3 consists of 15 residues. CDR1 is SGDLS, CDR2 YYNGEE, per germline. V dropped 3 bases and J dropped 1 base, with 11 bases sitting between them.

The rearrangement uses TRBV14 and TRBJ2-1; 7 bases are a match to TRBD2. CDR3 length: 17 amino acids. CDR1 SGHDN and CDR2 FVKESK come from the germline V gene. The ends lost 4 bases at V and 0 bases at J; junction bases unmatched: 9. The CDR3 sequence: CASSPRGLDNSYNEQFF. In nucleotides, the CDR3 is TGTGCCAGCAGCCCCCGAGGACTAGACAACTCCTACAATGAGCAGTTCTTC.

V is TRBV7-2 and J is TRBJ1-1; 11 nucleotides align to TRBD1. With 2 bases clipped from V and 4 bases from J, the junction kept 3 bases outside the gene matches. There are 15 residues in the CDR3. Per the germline V gene, CDR1 is SGHTA and CDR2 is FQGNSA. CDR3 sequence: CASSLMGQGVTEAFF. The CDR3 DNA sequence: TGTGCCAGCAGCTTAATGGGACAGGGGGTCACTGAAGCTTTCTTT.

This chain's CDR3 is CAITSGTSEDEQYF. The CDR3 nucleotides are TGTGCCATCACCTCCGGGACTAGCGAGGACGAGCAGTACTTC. The chain joins TRBV10-3 to TRBJ2-7, with 10 bases that match TRBD2. The V gene end was trimmed by 7 bases and the J gene end by 5 bases; junction bases not matched to a gene: 8. This CDR3 comprises 14 residues. Per the germline V gene, CDR1 is ENHRY and CDR2 is SYGVKD.

As concerns this clone: The junction differs from germline at one of its ends, possibly a read error. The chain combines TRBV12-3 or TRBV12-4 with TRBJ2-7; TRBD2 aligns across 7 bases. The CDR3 runs to 13 residues. The CDR3 here is CASRLGLDKEQYF. The DNA of the CDR3 is TGTGCCAGCAGATTAGGACTAGATAAGGAGCAGTACTTC.

J is TRBJ2-3 and V is TRBV2, with 16 positions matching TRBD2. Germline assignment: CDR1 SNHLY and CDR2 FYNNEI. The CDR3 extends over 18 amino acids. Trimming removed 6 bases from V and 4 bases from J; junction bases left unmatched: 10. The CDR3 coding sequence is TGTGCCAGCAGACAACCGGGACTAGCGGGGGGGCCGGCAGATACGCAGTATTTT. This sequence encodes CASRQPGLAGGPADTQYF.

The chain links TRBV2 to TRBJ2-7, with 8 bases lining up with TRBD1. The CDR3 extends over 14 amino acids. Germline trimming cut 5 bases from V and 4 bases from J; bases unmatched to any gene: 7. Germline V lookup: CDR1 SNHLY, CDR2 FYNNEI. This chain's CDR3 is CASSTGGYEYEQYF. The CDR3 DNA sequence: TGTGCCAGCAGTACAGGGGGTTATGAGTACGAGCAGTACTTC.

V is TRBV7-8 and J is TRBJ2-1; 9 nucleotides agree with TRBD2. Germline V gene sequence: CDR1 SGHVS, CDR2 FQNEAQ. V was clipped by 3 bases and J by 7 bases; unmatched bases: 7. The CDR3 contains 15 residues. CDR3 sequence (DNA): TGTGCCAGCAGCTTGGAGGGCGGGAGGGGGAATGAGCAGTTCTTC. It codes for CASSLEGGRGNEQFF. Looking up the rest from reference TRBV7-8 and TRBJ2-1 gives the full variable domain: GAGVSQSPRYKVAKRGQDVALRCDPISGHVSLFWYQQALGQGPEFLTYFQNEAQLDKSGLPSDRFFAERPEGSVSTLKIQRTQQEDSAVYLCASSLEGGRGNEQFFGPGTRLTVL.

This clone was seen only once. The chain uses TRBV7-8 and TRBJ1-2, with D possibly matching TRBD1 (6 bases). CDR3 length: 16 amino acids. V was pared by 0 bases and J by 6 bases, with 17 bases between. CDR1 and CDR2 from the germline V gene are SGHVS and FQNEAQ. Here the CDR3 DNA reads TGTGCCAGCAGCTTAGCGGGGTGGTCAGGGGTCGATGGCTACACCTTC. Translating it yields CASSLAGWSGVDGYTF.

This chain joins TRBV10-3 and TRBJ1-1; D is unresolved. Trimming took off 2 bases at V and 2 bases at J, with 6 bases between the two ends. This CDR3 region has 13 residues. CDR1 is ENHRY and CDR2 is SYGVKD in the germline V gene. The CDR3 nucleotides read TGTGCCATCAGTGAGAACAGTAACACTGAAGCTTTCTTT. As protein: CAISENSNTEAFF.

CDR3 sequence (DNA): TGTGCCTTGGACAGGGGGGATTCACCCCTCCACTTT. This encodes CALDRGDSPLHF. The chain joins TRBV2 to TRBJ1-6; 10 bases agree with TRBD1. CDR1 and CDR2 from the germline V gene are SNHLY and FYNNEI. The J segment lost 8 bases and the V segment lost 11 bases, leaving 3 bases of the junction unmatched. The CDR3 consists of 12 residues.

The chain employs TRBV10-3 and TRBJ2-1; 7 nucleotides match TRBD1. Germline CDR1 ENHRY, CDR2 SYGVKD. The CDR3 is made up of 15 amino acids. V lost 6 bases, J lost 1 base, and 6 bases stayed unmatched. The CDR3 here is CAISPDRDSYNEQFF. The DNA for the CDR3 is TGTGCCATCAGCCCTGACAGGGATTCCTACAATGAGCAGTTCTTC.

The CDR3 here is CASSLGREGQDTQYF. As DNA, the CDR3 is TGTGCCAGCAGCTTAGGGCGGGAGGGCCAAGATACGCAGTATTTT. This chain joins TRBV7-2 and TRBJ2-3; 9 positions agree with TRBD2. The CDR3 length is 15 residues. CDR1 and CDR2 from the germline V gene are SGHTA and FQGNSA. V lost 1 base to trimming and J lost 5 bases; unmatched junction nucleotides: 4.

This sequence joins TRBV19 and TRBJ1-1; D call uncertain. Per the germline V gene, CDR1 is LNHDA and CDR2 is SQIVND (reference sequence). Trimming took 7 bases from V and 4 from J, leaving 10 bases between them. This CDR3 contains 12 residues. DNA for the CDR3: TGTGCCAGTAATGAGGTGGCCACTGAAGCTTTCTTT. This sequence encodes CASNEVATEAFF. Variable domain in full (rest from reference TRBV19 and TRBJ1-1): DGGITQSPKYLFRKEGQNVTLSCEQNLNHDAMYWYRQDPGQGLRLIYYSQIVNDFQKGDIAEGYSVSREKKESFPLTVTSAQKNPTAFYLCASNEVATEAFFGQGTRLTVV.

The chain carries TRBV27 and TRBJ2-1; 10 bases are shared with TRBD2. The CDR3 contains 15 residues. Trimming removed 6 bases from V and 7 bases from J; junction bases left unmatched: 9. Germline loops: CDR1 MNHEY, CDR2 SMNVEV (reference sequence). The CDR3 DNA reads TGTGCCAGCAGCTTGAGCGGGAGGGCCGCTAATGAGCAGTTCTTC. Its translation: CASSLSGRAANEQFF.

The chain employs TRBV7-2 and TRBJ1-1; 9 nucleotides align to TRBD1. The CDR3 contains 14 residues. CDR1 and CDR2 (germline): SGHTA, FQGNSA. V shed 3 bases and J 1 base; nucleotides not matched to a gene: 0. CDR3 loop: CASSLGQGNTEAFF. The CDR3 DNA reads as TGTGCCAGCAGCTTGGGACAGGGGAACACTGAAGCTTTCTTT.